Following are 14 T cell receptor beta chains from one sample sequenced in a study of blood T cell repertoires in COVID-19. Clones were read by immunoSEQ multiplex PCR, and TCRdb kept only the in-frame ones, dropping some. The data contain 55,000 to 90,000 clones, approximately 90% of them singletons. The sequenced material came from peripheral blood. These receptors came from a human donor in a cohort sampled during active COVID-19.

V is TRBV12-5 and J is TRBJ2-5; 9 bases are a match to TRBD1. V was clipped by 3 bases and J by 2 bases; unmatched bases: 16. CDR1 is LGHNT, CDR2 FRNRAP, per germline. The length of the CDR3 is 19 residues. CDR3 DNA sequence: TGTGCTAGTGGTTTCCAAACTACCCAGGGGACAGGGAGGCAAGAGACCCAGTACTTC. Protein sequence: CASGFQTTQGTGRQETQYF.

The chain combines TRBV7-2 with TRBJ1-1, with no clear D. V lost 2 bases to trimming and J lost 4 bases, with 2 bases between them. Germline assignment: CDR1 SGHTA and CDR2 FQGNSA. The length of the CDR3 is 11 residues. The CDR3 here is CASSLRTEAFF. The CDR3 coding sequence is TGTGCCAGCAGCTTACGCACTGAAGCTTTCTTT. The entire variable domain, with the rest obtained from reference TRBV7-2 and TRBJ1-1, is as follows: GAGVSQSPSNKVTEKGKDVELRCDPISGHTALYWYRQSLGQGLEFLIYFQGNSAPDKSGLPSDRFSAERTGGSVSTLTIQRTQQEDSAVYLCASSLRTEAFFGQGTRLTVV.

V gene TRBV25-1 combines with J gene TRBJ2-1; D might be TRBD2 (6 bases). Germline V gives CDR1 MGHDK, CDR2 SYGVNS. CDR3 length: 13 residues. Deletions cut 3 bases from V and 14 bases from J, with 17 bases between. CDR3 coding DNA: TGTGCCAGCAGTGACTCAGGGAGCAGGAGGGAGTTCTTC. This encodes CASSDSGSRREFF.

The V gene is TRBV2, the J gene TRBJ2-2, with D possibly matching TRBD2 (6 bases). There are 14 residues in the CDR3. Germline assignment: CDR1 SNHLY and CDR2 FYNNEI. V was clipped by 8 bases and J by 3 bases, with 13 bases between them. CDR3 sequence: CASAGREYTGELFF. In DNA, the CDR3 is TGTGCCAGCGCGGGGCGGGAATACACCGGGGAGCTGTTTTTT.

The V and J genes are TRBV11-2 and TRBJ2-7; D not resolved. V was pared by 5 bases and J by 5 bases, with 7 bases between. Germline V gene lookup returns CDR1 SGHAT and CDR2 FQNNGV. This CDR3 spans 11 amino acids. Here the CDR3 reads CASSEIDEQYV. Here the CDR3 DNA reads TGTGCCAGCAGCGAGATCGACGAGCAGTACGTC.

The DNA for the CDR3 is TGTGCCACCAGTGATTTCCAGAGTCGGGATGAGCAGTTCTTC. Translated, it gives CATSDFQSRDEQFF. The chain combines TRBV24-1 with TRBJ2-1; D is unclear. This CDR3 has 14 amino acids. Between the trimmed V and J ends, which lost 1 base and 8 bases, there was a span of 11 bases. CDR1 is KGHDR and CDR2 is SFDVKD in the germline V gene.

CDR3 nucleotide sequence: TGTGCCATCAGTGAATCCGGACTAGCGGGAGCGGGAGAGACCCAGTACTTC. It translates to CAISESGLAGAGETQYF. This sequence joins TRBV10-3 and TRBJ2-5; 13 bases line up with TRBD2. This CDR3 contains 17 residues. Germline V CDR1 and CDR2: ENHRY, SYGVKD. V dropped 3 bases and J dropped 4; count of bases not matched to a gene: 8.

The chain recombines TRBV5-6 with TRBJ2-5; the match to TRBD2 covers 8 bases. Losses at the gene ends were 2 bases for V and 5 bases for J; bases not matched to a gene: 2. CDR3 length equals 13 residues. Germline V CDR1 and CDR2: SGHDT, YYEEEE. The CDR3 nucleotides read TGTGCCAGCAGCTTATCTAGCGGGGAGACCCAGTACTTC. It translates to CASSLSSGETQYF.

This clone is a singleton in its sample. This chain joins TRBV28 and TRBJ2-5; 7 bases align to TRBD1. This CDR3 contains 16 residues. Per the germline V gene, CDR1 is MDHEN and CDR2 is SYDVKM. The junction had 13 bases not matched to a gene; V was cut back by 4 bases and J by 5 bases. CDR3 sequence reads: CASSSDNRQGGETQYF. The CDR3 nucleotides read TGTGCCAGCAGTTCAGACAACAGACAGGGCGGGGAGACCCAGTACTTC.

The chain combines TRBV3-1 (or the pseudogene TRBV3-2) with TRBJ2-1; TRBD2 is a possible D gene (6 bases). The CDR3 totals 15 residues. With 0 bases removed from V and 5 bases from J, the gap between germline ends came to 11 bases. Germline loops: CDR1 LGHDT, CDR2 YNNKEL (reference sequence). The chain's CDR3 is CASSQDSGTHNEQFF. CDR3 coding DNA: TGTGCCAGCAGCCAAGATTCTGGGACTCACAATGAGCAGTTCTTC.

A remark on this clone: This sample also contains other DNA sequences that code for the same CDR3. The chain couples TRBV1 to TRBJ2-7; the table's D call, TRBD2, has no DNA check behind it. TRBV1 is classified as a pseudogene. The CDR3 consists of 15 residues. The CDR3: CTSSQDQLPAYEQYF. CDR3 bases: TGCACCAGCAGCCAAGATCAACTGCCGGCCTACGAGCAGTACTTC.

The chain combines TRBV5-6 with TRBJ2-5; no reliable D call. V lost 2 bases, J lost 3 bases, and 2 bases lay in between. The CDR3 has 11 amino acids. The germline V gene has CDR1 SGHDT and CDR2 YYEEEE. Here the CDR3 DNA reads TGTGCCAGCAGCTTCGAAGAGACCCAGTACTTC. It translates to CASSFEETQYF.

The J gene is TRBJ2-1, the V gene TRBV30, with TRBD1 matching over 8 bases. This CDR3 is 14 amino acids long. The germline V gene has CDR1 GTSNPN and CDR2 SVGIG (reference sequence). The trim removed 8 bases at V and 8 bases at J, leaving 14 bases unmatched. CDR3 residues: CAGAFRGRVDEQFF. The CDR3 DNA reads TGTGCCGGGGCCTTCAGGGGGCGGGTAGATGAGCAGTTCTTC.

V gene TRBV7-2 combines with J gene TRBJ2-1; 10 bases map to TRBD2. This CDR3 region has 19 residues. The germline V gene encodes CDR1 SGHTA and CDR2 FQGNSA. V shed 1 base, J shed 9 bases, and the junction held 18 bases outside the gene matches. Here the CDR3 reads CASSLGFGALAGVKVEQFF. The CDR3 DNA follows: TGTGCCAGCAGCTTAGGATTCGGTGCGCTAGCGGGAGTAAAGGTTGAGCAGTTCTTC.